This T cell receptor beta chain was sequenced for a study of blood T cell repertoires in COVID-19. This CDR3 is 15 amino acids long. The J segment lost 1 base and the V segment lost 5 bases, leaving 6 bases of the junction unmatched. CDR1 is SGHTA, CDR2 FQGNSA, per germline. This table comes from immunoSEQ multiplex PCR, and its TCRdb copy is limited to in-frame clones, with some not included. This sample yields under 200,000 clones, of which under 90% are seen a single time; about 8% belongs to the top ten. The source of this sequence is a woman in her fifties or sixties who had recovered from COVID-19. The gene calls are TRBV7-2 and TRBJ1-1; 8 positions agree with TRBD1. The specimen was PBMCs or T cells enriched from blood (not recorded which). The CDR3 is CASSPGQGQNTEAFF. CDR3 nucleotides: TGTGCCAGCAGCCCAGGACAGGGACAGAACACTGAAGCTTTCTTT.